The rows below give T cell receptor beta chains drawn from one sample of a study of T cells after yellow fever vaccination. Using its own MiXCR run on the 5' RACE reads, TCRdb lists one record per CDR3 protein. The sample carries 300,000 to 400,000 distinct CDR3 sequences, approximately 12% recorded once. Source: CD4+ T cells sorted from PBMCs, taken 15 days after the yellow fever booster vaccination. These receptors all stem from a man aged 18 to 35 who received the YFV17D yellow fever vaccine. The CDR3 runs from the conserved cysteine through the conserved F or W. The order of the fields is J gene, V gene, D gene, clone size, CDR3 protein, CDR3 DNA. D genes are given only for firm matches. A clone size is listed for some rows: how often the clone was seen (once, few, many), or a class if it is expanded.

TRBJ2-7 TRBV6-1 TRBD1 few CASSQPGTGREQYF TGTGCCAGCAGCCAACCCGGGACAGGGCGTGAGCAGTACTTC
TRBJ1-5 TRBV29-1 TRBD1 few CSVTQGANQPQHF TGCAGCGTCACACAGGGGGCCAATCAGCCCCAGCATTTT
TRBJ1-2 TRBV25-1 . few CASSEFWGYTF TGTGCCAGCAGTGAATTCTGGGGCTACACCTTC
TRBJ2-3 TRBV20-1 TRBD2 few CSAEDSGTSGTDTQYF TGCAGTGCGGAAGATTCCGGGACTAGCGGCACAGATACGCAGTATTTT
TRBJ2-1 TRBV2 . . CASTPGGEQFF TGTGCCAGCACCCCTGGAGGGGAGCAGTTCTTC
TRBJ1-2 TRBV7-3 TRBD1 once CASSSRQGVSNYGYTF TGTGCCAGCAGCTCACGGCAGGGGGTTTCTAACTATGGCTACACCTTC
TRBJ2-1 TRBV7-9 TRBD2 . CASSGGLADYNEQFF TGTGCCAGCAGCGGAGGACTAGCGGATTACAATGAGCAGTTCTTC
TRBJ2-7 TRBV5-1 . many CASSPGPGITYEQYF TGCGCCAGCAGCCCTGGCCCAGGAATCACCTACGAGCAGTACTTC
TRBJ1-5 TRBV23-1 . . CASSRREEEQPQHF TGCGCCAGCAGTCGACGTGAGGAAGAACAGCCCCAGCATTTT
TRBJ1-5 TRBV20-1 . many CSARDLDNQPQHF TGCAGTGCTAGAGATTTGGACAATCAGCCCCAGCATTTT
TRBJ1-5 TRBV2 . . CASRLGERNQPQHF TGTGCCAGCAGGTTAGGGGAACGGAATCAGCCCCAGCATTTT
TRBJ1-4 TRBV6-1 . few CASSQGLGLEEKLFF TGTGCCAGCAGCCAGGGGCTGGGGCTGGAGGAAAAACTGTTTTTT
TRBJ1-5 TRBV6-1 TRBD1 few CASSAGQVLGHSNQPQHF TGTGCCAGCAGTGCAGGACAGGTGCTGGGACATAGCAATCAGCCCCAGCATTTT
TRBJ1-2 TRBV12-3/TRBV12-4 . . CAILSGTVNYGYTF TGTGCCATCCTATCGGGGACGGTCAACTATGGCTACACCTTC
TRBJ2-3 TRBV2 . few CASLLGTQYF TGTGCCAGCCTTCTCGGGACGCAGTATTTT
TRBJ2-7 TRBV12-3/TRBV12-4 TRBD1 many CASSFSSGQGAFYEQYF TGTGCCAGCAGTTTTTCGTCCGGTCAGGGGGCTTTCTACGAGCAGTACTTC
TRBJ2-3 TRBV2 TRBD1 few CASSDQGQGRIF TGTGCCAGCAGTGATCAGGGACAGGGAAGGATTTTT
TRBJ2-5 TRBV20-1 . . CSASQGGAQETQYF TGCAGTGCTAGTCAGGGGGGGGCCCAAGAGACCCAGTACTTC
TRBJ1-2 TRBV5-1 TRBD1 . CASSFSQGASGYTF TGCGCCAGCAGCTTTTCACAGGGGGCAAGTGGCTACACCTTC
TRBJ2-2 TRBV20-1 . . CSAARDGPIIGELFF TGCAGTGCTGCTCGGGACGGACCCATTATCGGGGAGCTGTTTTTT